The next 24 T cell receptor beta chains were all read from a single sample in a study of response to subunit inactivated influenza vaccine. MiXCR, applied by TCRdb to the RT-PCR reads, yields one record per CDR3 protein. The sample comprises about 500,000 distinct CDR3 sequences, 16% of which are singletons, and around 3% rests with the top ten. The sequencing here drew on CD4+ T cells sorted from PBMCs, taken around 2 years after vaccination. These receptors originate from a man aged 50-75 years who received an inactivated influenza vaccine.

CDR3 DNA sequence: TGTGCCAGCGACAGGGCTTGCAGACAAGAGACCCAGTACTTC. Protein: CASDRACRQETQYF. This sequence joins TRBV2 and TRBJ2-5; 7 bases are a match to TRBD1. CDR1 SNHLY and CDR2 FYNNEI come from the germline V gene. With V trimmed by 8 bases and J by 2 bases, 8 bases remained unmatched. This CDR3 is 14 amino acids long.

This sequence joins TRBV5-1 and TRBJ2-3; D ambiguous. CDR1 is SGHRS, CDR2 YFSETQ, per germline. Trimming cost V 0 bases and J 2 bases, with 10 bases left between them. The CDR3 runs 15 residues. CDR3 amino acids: CASSLATLITDTQYF. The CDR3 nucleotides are TGCGCCAGCAGCTTGGCGACCTTAATCACAGATACGCAGTATTTT.

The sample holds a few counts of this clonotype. CDR3 loop: CASSFLDRGYAFF. Here the CDR3 DNA reads TGTGCCAGCAGTTTCTTGGACAGGGGGTACGCTTTCTTT. The chain has TRBV12-3 or TRBV12-4 and TRBJ1-1, with 10 bases matching TRBD1. The CDR3 length is 13 residues. The trim removed 3 bases at V and 11 bases at J, leaving 6 bases unmatched.

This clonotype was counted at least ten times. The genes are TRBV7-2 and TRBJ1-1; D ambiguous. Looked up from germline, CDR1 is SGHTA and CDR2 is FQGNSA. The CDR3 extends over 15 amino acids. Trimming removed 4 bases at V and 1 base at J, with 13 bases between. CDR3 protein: CASSSWAQENTEAFF. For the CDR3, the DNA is TGTGCCAGCAGCTCGTGGGCACAAGAGAACACTGAAGCTTTCTTT.

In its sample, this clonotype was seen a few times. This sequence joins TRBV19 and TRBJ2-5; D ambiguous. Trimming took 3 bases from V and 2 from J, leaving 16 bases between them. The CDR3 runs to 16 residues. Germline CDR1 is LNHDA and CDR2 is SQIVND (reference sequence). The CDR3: CASSIWGRQIQETQYF. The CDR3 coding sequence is TGTGCCAGTAGTATCTGGGGTCGACAAATTCAAGAGACCCAGTACTTC.

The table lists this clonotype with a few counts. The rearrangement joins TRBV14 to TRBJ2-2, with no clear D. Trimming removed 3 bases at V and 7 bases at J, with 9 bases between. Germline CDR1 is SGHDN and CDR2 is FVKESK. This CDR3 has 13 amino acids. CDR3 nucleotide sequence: TGTGCCAGCAGCCAGGTCTCAGGCGGGGAGCTGTTTTTT. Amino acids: CASSQVSGGELFF.

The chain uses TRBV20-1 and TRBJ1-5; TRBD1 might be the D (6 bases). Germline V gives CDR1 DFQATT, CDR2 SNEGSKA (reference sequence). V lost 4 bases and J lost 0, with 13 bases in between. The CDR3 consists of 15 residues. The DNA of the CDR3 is TGCAGTGCTACGGACAGTGGCTATAGCAATCAGCCCCAGCATTTT. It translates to CSATDSGYSNQPQHF.

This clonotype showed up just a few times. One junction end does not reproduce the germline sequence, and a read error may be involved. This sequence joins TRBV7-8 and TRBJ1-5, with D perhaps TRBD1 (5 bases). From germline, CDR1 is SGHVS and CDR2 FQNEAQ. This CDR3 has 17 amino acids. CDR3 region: CASSLASWQGADQPQHF. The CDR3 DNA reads TGTGCCAGCAGCCTAGCGTCTTGGCAGGGCGCGGATCAGCCCCAGCATTTT.

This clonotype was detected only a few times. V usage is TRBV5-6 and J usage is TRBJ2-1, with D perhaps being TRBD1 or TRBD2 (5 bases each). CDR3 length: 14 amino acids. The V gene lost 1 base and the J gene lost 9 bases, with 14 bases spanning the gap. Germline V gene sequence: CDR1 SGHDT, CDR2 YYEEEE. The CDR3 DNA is TGTGCCAGCAGCTTGCTACTGGGGGATGCTGAGCAGTTCTTC. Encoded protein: CASSLLLGDAEQFF.

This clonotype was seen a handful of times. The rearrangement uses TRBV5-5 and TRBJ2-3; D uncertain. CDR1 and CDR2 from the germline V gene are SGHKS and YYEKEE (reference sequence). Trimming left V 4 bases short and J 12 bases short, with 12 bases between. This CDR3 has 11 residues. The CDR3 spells CASSPNSRQYF. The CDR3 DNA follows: TGTGCCAGCAGCCCAAACTCGCGACAGTATTTT.

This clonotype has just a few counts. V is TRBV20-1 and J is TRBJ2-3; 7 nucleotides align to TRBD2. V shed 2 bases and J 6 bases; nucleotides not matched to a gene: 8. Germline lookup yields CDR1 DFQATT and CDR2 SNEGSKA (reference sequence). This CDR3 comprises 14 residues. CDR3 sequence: CSARLAGAWDTQYF. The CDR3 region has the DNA TGCAGTGCTAGACTCGCGGGAGCGTGGGATACGCAGTATTTT.

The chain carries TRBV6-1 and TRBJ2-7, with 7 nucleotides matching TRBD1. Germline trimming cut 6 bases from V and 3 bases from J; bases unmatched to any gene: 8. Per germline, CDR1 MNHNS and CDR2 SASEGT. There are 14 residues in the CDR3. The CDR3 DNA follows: TGTGCCAGCAGAATCCCGGGACAGAACTACGAGCAGTACTTC. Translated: CASRIPGQNYEQYF.

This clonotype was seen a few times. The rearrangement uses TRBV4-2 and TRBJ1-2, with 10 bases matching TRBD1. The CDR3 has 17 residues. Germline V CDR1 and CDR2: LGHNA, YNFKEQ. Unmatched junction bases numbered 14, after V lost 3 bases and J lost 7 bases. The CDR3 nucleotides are TGTGCCAGCAGCCAGAATGGGTTGACAGGGGGCATCGGTGGCTACACCTTC. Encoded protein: CASSQNGLTGGIGGYTF.

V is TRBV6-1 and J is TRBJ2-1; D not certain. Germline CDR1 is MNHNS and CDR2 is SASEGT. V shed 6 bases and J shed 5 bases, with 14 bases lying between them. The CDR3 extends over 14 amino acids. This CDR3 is CASSRHLINNEQFF. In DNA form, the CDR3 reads TGTGCCAGCAGCCGTCACCTAATCAACAATGAGCAGTTCTTC.

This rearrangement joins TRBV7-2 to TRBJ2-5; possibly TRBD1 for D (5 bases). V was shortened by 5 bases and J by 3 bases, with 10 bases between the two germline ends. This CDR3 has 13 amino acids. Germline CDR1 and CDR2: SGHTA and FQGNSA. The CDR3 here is CASSPIREETQYF. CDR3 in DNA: TGTGCCAGCAGCCCCATCAGGGAAGAGACCCAGTACTTC.

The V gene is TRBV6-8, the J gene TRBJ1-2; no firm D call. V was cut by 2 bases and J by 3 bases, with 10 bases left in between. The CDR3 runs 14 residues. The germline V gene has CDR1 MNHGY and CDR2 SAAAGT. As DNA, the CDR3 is TGTGCCAGCAGTTACGGCAGCCTTTACTATGGCTACACCTTC. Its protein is CASSYGSLYYGYTF.

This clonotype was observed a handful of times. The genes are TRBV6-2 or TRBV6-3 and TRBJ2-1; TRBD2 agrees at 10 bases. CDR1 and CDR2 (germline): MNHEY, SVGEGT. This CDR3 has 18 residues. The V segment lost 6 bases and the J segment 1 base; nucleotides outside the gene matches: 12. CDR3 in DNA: TGTGCCAGCAGCTTATCATCACCGGGACTAGCGTCCTACAATGAGCAGTTCTTC. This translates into CASSLSSPGLASYNEQFF.

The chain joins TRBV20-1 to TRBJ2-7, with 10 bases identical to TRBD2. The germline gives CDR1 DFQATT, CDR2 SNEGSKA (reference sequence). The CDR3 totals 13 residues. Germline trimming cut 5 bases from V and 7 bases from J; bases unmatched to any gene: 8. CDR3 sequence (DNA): TGCAGTGCTCCGGGACTAGCGACTGGGGAGCAGTACTTC. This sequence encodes CSAPGLATGEQYF.

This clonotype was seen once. The CDR3 DNA reads as TGTGCCAGCAGCTTAGGAGGAAACAGGGTGGGCGCTGAAGCTTTCTTT. Translating it yields CASSLGGNRVGAEAFF. This chain joins TRBV11-2 and TRBJ1-1; D is perhaps TRBD1 (6 bases). The V and J ends lost 1 base and 6 bases respectively, with 18 bases between them. CDR1 SGHAT and CDR2 FQNNGV come from the germline V gene. This CDR3 is 16 amino acids long.

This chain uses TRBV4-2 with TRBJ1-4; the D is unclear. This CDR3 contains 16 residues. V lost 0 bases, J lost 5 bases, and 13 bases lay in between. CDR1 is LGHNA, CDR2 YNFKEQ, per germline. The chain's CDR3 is CASSQETGARNEKLFF. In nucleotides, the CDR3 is TGTGCCAGCAGCCAAGAGACCGGAGCTCGAAATGAAAAACTGTTTTTT.

The CDR3: CASSLGGGPRSNEQFF. CDR3 in DNA: TGTGCCAGCAGCTTAGGTGGTGGGCCCCGTTCCAATGAGCAGTTCTTC. The rearrangement uses TRBV7-9 and TRBJ2-1; D unresolved. There are 16 residues in the CDR3. Trimming removed 1 base at V and 6 bases at J, with 16 bases between. In germline, CDR1 is SEHNR, CDR2 FQNEAQ (reference sequence).

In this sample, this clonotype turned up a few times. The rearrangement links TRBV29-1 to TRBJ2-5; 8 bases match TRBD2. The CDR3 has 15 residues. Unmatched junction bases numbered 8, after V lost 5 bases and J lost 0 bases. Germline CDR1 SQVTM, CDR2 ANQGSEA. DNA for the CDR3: TGCAGCGTTTCCGGCGGGAGGAGGGACCAAGAGACCCAGTACTTC. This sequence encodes CSVSGGRRDQETQYF.

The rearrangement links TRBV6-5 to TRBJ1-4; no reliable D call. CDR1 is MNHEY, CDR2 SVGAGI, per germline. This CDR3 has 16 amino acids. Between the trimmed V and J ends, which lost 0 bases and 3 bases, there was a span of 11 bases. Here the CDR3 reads CASSYSTTDPNEKLFF. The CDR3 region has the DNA TGTGCCAGCAGTTACTCGACAACCGACCCTAATGAAAAACTGTTTTTT.

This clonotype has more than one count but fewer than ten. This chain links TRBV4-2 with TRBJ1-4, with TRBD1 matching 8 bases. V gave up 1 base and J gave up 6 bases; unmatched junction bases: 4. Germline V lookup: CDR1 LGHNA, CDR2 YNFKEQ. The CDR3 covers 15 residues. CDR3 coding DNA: TGTGCCAGCAGCCAAGTTAACAGGGGGGATGAAAAACTGTTTTTT. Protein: CASSQVNRGDEKLFF.